The next 27 T cell receptor beta chains were all read from a single sample in a study of CD8+ T cells in alopecia areata. Those with alopecia areata gave lesional scalp punch biopsies and peripheral blood. Sequencing templates came from extracted RNA that was reverse transcribed into cDNA. Generated by immunoSEQ multiplex PCR, the TCRdb table keeps only in-frame clones and is missing some. The sample lists around 12,000 clones; approximately 60% were seen once. Sequenced input: skin. These receptors were obtained from a human donor with alopecia areata.

The chain recombines TRBV6-5 with TRBJ1-1, with 8 positions matching TRBD1. CDR1 is MNHEY and CDR2 is SVGAGI in the germline V gene. J was trimmed by 6 bases and V by 8 bases; bases with no gene match: 11. CDR3 size: 14 residues. The CDR3 sequence is CASHPRGRYSEAFF. DNA of the CDR3: TGTGCCAGCCACCCCAGGGGGCGTTATTCTGAAGCTTTCTTT.

Concerning this clone: Likely a read error: the CDR3 ends without its conserved phenylalanine or tryptophan. The DNA is omitted, as the CDR3 cannot be located on it reliably, and the CDR3 follows TCRdb's listing. The rearrangement uses TRBV6-6 and TRBJ2-7; TRBD1 was called by the table and not checked on the DNA. The CDR3 sequence runs 13 residues, both termini included. Per germline, CDR1 MNHNY and CDR2 SVGAGI (reference sequence). The CDR3 sequence is CASSPDRNNLISP.

This chain connects TRBV5-1 to TRBJ2-7, with 11 positions matching TRBD2. After removal of 6 bases from V and 3 bases from J, the junction contained 5 bases not matched to a gene. This CDR3 is 14 amino acids long. Germline-derived CDR1 and CDR2 are SGHRS and YFSETQ. The CDR3 sequence: CASKAGLADYEQYF. DNA of the CDR3: TGCGCCAGCAAAGCGGGACTAGCGGACTACGAGCAGTACTTC.

This clone was seen a few times. The chain combines TRBV4-1 with TRBJ2-7; D might be TRBD1 or TRBD2, each matching 6 bases. The V and J ends lost 2 bases and 6 bases respectively, with 20 bases between them. Germline V CDR1 and CDR2: MGHRA, YSYEKL. CDR3 length: 16 amino acids. CDR3 sequence reads: CASSQWGASERVEQYF. In DNA, the CDR3 is TGCGCCAGCAGCCAATGGGGGGCTAGCGAGCGGGTCGAGCAGTACTTC.

The V and J genes are TRBV14 and TRBJ2-5; a weak D match, TRBD2 (6 bases). This CDR3 is built from 16 residues. V lost 1 base to trimming and J lost 1 base, with 13 bases between them. Germline values: CDR1 SGHDN, CDR2 FVKESK. CDR3 sequence (DNA): TGTGCCAGCAGCCAAGTGGGAGGAGCTATCCAAGAGACCCAGTACTTC. This sequence encodes CASSQVGGAIQETQYF.

This clone was counted only a few times. The rearrangement links TRBV19 to TRBJ1-3; D gene unclear. Trimming left V 4 bases short and J 0 bases short, with 13 bases between. This CDR3 has 16 residues. Germline V CDR1 and CDR2: LNHDA, SQIVND (reference sequence). CDR3 in amino acids: CASSRSDGNSGNTIYF. CDR3 coding DNA: TGTGCCAGTAGTAGGTCGGACGGAAACTCTGGAAACACCATATATTTT.

The chain joins TRBV6-4 to TRBJ2-1, with 8 bases aligning to TRBD2. The CDR3 extends over 13 amino acids. The germline CDR1 and CDR2 sequences are MRHNA and SNTAGT. Trimming cost V 3 bases and J 15 bases; bases outside gene matches: 10. This CDR3 reads CASSESGLVPWFF. The DNA for the CDR3 is TGTGCCAGCAGTGAATCGGGACTAGTTCCTTGGTTCTTC.

The V and J genes are TRBV19 and TRBJ2-1; TRBD2 matches 7 bases. This CDR3 is built from 16 residues. Germline values: CDR1 LNHDA, CDR2 SQIVND (reference sequence). V lost 6 bases and J lost 7; bases outside the gene matches: 15. CDR3 in amino acids: CASSPLRGDAVNEQFF. CDR3 coding DNA: TGTGCCAGTAGCCCCCTCCGGGGGGACGCCGTAAATGAGCAGTTCTTC. The full variable domain, with the rest looked up from reference TRBV19 and TRBJ2-1, is DGGITQSPKYLFRKEGQNVTLSCEQNLNHDAMYWYRQDPGQGLRLIYYSQIVNDFQKGDIAEGYSVSREKKESFPLTVTSAQKNPTAFYLCASSPLRGDAVNEQFFGPGTRLTVL.

The rearrangement joins TRBV30 to TRBJ1-5; D uncertain. Looked up from germline, CDR1 is GTSNPN and CDR2 is SVGIG (reference sequence). V lost 3 bases, J lost 3 bases, and 12 bases lay in between. CDR3 size: 14 residues. CDR3 loop: CAWSGGLANQPQHF. The CDR3 coding sequence is TGTGCCTGGAGCGGCGGGTTAGCCAATCAGCCCCAGCATTTT. The variable domain in full, completed from reference TRBV30 and TRBJ1-5, reads SQTIHQWPATLVQPVGSPLSLECTVEGTSNPNLYWYRQAAGRGLQLLFYSVGIGQISSEVPQNLSASRPQDRQFILSSKKLLLSDSGFYLCAWSGGLANQPQHFGDGTRLSIL.

This clone was observed once. The chain is built from TRBV18 and TRBJ2-5, with 7 bases that match TRBD1. There are 17 residues in the CDR3. Germline values: CDR1 KGHSH, CDR2 LQKENI. Trimming took 5 bases from V and 1 from J; bases not matched to a gene: 13. For the CDR3, the DNA is TGTGCCAGCTCATCCTCCTTGGACAGGCCTGTCCAAGAGACCCAGTACTTC. Protein: CASSSSLDRPVQETQYF.

V gene TRBV29-1 combines with J gene TRBJ2-3; D perhaps matches TRBD2 (6 bases). Trimming shortened V by 2 bases and J by 1 base, and 16 bases separated the two germline ends. Germline V gives CDR1 SQVTM, CDR2 ANQGSEA. The CDR3 spans 16 residues. The CDR3 spells CSVESLGGSGTDTQYF. The CDR3 DNA sequence: TGCAGCGTTGAAAGCCTCGGAGGGTCCGGCACAGATACGCAGTATTTT.

The V call is TRBV7-9, the J call TRBJ1-1; 7 bases align to TRBD1. The CDR3 is 14 amino acids. Looked up from germline, CDR1 is SEHNR and CDR2 is FQNEAQ (reference sequence). The trim removed 9 bases at V and 8 bases at J, leaving 15 bases unmatched. The CDR3 DNA reads TGTGCCAGTACCCGGGACAGCGGATTGCGCGAAGCTTTCTTT. It translates to CASTRDSGLREAFF.

The V and J genes are TRBV25-1 and TRBJ2-5, with TRBD2 as a possible D gene (7 bases). The CDR3 consists of 16 residues. Germline CDR1 MGHDK, CDR2 SYGVNS. The V end lost 7 bases, the J end lost 5 bases, and 23 bases lay between the germline ends. CDR3 region: CASISGGGSPRETQYF. The DNA of the CDR3 is TGTGCCAGCATTTCCGGGGGCGGGAGTCCCAGGGAGACCCAGTACTTC.

The rearrangement links TRBV29-1 to TRBJ2-3; the match to TRBD2 covers 12 bases. Germline assignment: CDR1 SQVTM and CDR2 ANQGSEA. The ends lost 7 bases at V and 4 bases at J; junction bases unmatched: 6. This CDR3 has 14 amino acids. CDR3 nucleotides: TGCAGCGCAAAACTAGCGGGAGGACCAGATACGCAGTATTTT. This sequence encodes CSAKLAGGPDTQYF.

The chain combines TRBV7-3 with TRBJ2-5; tentatively, D is TRBD2 (5 bases). CDR1 and CDR2 (germline): SGHTA, FQGTGA. This CDR3 comprises 13 residues. Trimming removed 1 base from V and 5 bases from J, with 8 bases in between. In nucleotides, the CDR3 is TGTGCCAGCAGCTTAAATGGGGAGGAGACCCAGTACTTC. This codes for CASSLNGEETQYF.

The gene calls are TRBV28 and TRBJ1-4; tentative D call: TRBD1 (6 bases). The CDR3 has 16 amino acids. Deletions cut 7 bases from V and 4 bases from J, with 19 bases between. Germline V lookup: CDR1 MDHEN, CDR2 SYDVKM. CDR3 nucleotides: TGTGCCAGCACCCCTAGTCCGGGGGCGGGTAATGAAAAACTGTTTTTT. It yields the protein CASTPSPGAGNEKLFF.

The chain links TRBV5-1 to TRBJ1-1, with D perhaps matching TRBD1 (5 bases). Trimming removed 4 bases from V and 7 bases from J, with 14 bases in between. CDR1 is SGHRS and CDR2 is YFSETQ in the germline V gene. The CDR3 is 13 amino acids. CDR3 sequence reads: CASSNRDSFEAFF. Here the CDR3 DNA reads TGCGCCAGCAGCAACCGGGACTCTTTTGAAGCTTTCTTT.

This clone was seen a handful of times. This chain uses TRBV10-3 with TRBJ1-2, with 7 bases lining up with TRBD1. Germline V gene sequence: CDR1 ENHRY, CDR2 SYGVKD. V shed 4 bases, J shed 5 bases, and the junction held 10 bases outside the gene matches. The CDR3 totals 15 residues. The CDR3 bases are TGTGCCATCAGTGCCCCGACAGGGAGTCGGTATGGCTACACCTTC. It codes for CAISAPTGSRYGYTF.

J is TRBJ2-5 and V is TRBV2; D is ambiguous. The CDR3 sequence is 14 residues long. V was pared by 1 base and J by 2 bases, with 8 bases between. Germline V gene sequence: CDR1 SNHLY, CDR2 FYNNEI. In DNA, the CDR3 is TGTGCCAGCAGTGAAGGTATCCATCAAGAGACCCAGTACTTC. Translation: CASSEGIHQETQYF.

This clone has more than one count but fewer than ten. This rearrangement joins TRBV28 to TRBJ1-5; a possible D gene is TRBD1 (6 bases). Germline V CDR1 and CDR2: MDHEN, SYDVKM. V lost 6 bases to trimming and J lost 0 bases, with 9 bases between them. This CDR3 has 14 residues. CDR3 residues: CASSGGHSNQPQHF. The CDR3, as DNA: TGTGCCAGCAGCGGGGGCCATAGCAATCAGCCCCAGCATTTT.

The table lists this clone with a count of one. CDR3 loop: CASRRDTRRGYTF. DNA of the CDR3: TGTGCAAGTCGCCGGGACACCCGTCGGGGCTACACCTTC. The rearrangement joins TRBV12-2 to TRBJ1-2; the table's D call, TRBD1, has no DNA check behind it. TRBV12-2 is an annotated pseudogene. This CDR3 is built from 13 residues.

CDR3 in amino acids: CASSLKPGQPNNEQFF. CDR3 coding DNA: TGTGCCAGCAGCTTAAAGCCGGGCCAGCCCAACAATGAGCAGTTCTTC. The V gene is TRBV7-3, the J gene TRBJ2-1; no clear D gene. CDR3 length: 16 residues. The germline V and J ends were trimmed by 1 base and 5 bases, with 15 bases remaining between them. Germline loops: CDR1 SGHTA, CDR2 FQGTGA.

This sequence joins TRBV14 and TRBJ1-3; D is ambiguous. The CDR3 covers 15 residues. Germline V gene data show CDR1 as SGHDN and CDR2 as FVKESK. Between the trimmed V and J ends, which lost 2 bases and 2 bases, there was a span of 10 bases. The CDR3 DNA reads as TGTGCCAGCAGCCAAAGTGGTATCCCTGGAAACACCATATATTTT. This gives the protein CASSQSGIPGNTIYF.

The genes are TRBV7-2 and TRBJ1-5; possibly TRBD1 for D (6 bases). The V and J ends lost 5 bases and 1 base respectively, with 12 bases between them. The CDR3 contains 15 residues. CDR1 is SGHTA, CDR2 FQGNSA, per germline. The CDR3 is CASSPIRGSNQPQHF. For the CDR3, the DNA is TGTGCCAGCAGCCCTATCAGGGGAAGCAATCAGCCCCAGCATTTT.

This chain connects TRBV4-1 to TRBJ2-5; 9 bases map to TRBD2. This CDR3 comprises 18 residues. CDR1 is MGHRA and CDR2 is YSYEKL in the germline V gene. The V and J ends lost 0 bases and 1 base, in that order; junction bases with no gene match: 9. CDR3: CASSQDFPTSGLQETQYF. CDR3 in DNA: TGCGCCAGCAGCCAAGATTTTCCGACTAGCGGCCTCCAAGAGACCCAGTACTTC.

This clone was found a few times. The chain employs TRBV6-5 and TRBJ2-7; tentative D call: TRBD1 (6 bases). This CDR3 is 12 amino acids long. Trimming left V 6 bases short and J 6 bases short, with 12 bases between. Germline CDR1 MNHEY, CDR2 SVGAGI. The CDR3 is CASRTGISEQYF. CDR3 bases: TGTGCCAGCAGAACAGGGATCTCCGAGCAGTACTTC.

V usage is TRBV6-1 and J usage is TRBJ1-2; TRBD1 is a possible D gene (5 bases). The CDR3 is 15 amino acids. Per germline, CDR1 MNHNS and CDR2 SASEGT. V lost 7 bases to trimming and J lost 0 bases, with 15 bases between them. The CDR3 loop reads CASTPPGTPNYGYTF. The CDR3 region has the DNA TGTGCCAGCACGCCCCCGGGGACGCCTAACTATGGCTACACCTTC.